This T cell receptor (beta chain) was documented in a study of shared clonotypes between healthy human individuals. This CDR3 spans 16 amino acids. CDR1 and CDR2 from the germline V gene are SGDLS and YYNGEE. The V end lost 3 bases, the J end lost 2 bases, and 18 bases lay between the germline ends. Over several immunoSEQ plates, each subset's genomic DNA was distributed in even portions. Authors' analysis steps: ImmunoSEQ only sent back junction sequences with no quality scores, so filtering was done differently. Only in-frame clones appear in the TCRdb table, and some are missing; sequencing was by immunoSEQ multiplex PCR. V, J and clone size reflect that table, while D and trimming were determined from the DNA. Here the sample spans approximately 600,000 clones, around 96% being singletons. The naive CD8 population came from CD45RO-negative cells selected for CCR7, without terminally differentiated effector memory CD45RA+ cells. Recent acute infections and vaccinations were absent in the healthy HIV-negative adult donors.

J is TRBJ2-7 and V is TRBV9; D may be TRBD1 or TRBD2 (5 bases each). Sample: naive CD8+ T cells sorted from blood. The clonotype originates from a woman in her 30s in good health. Here the CDR3 reads CASSDPTGPRPYEQYF. CDR3 nucleotides: TGTGCCAGCAGCGACCCCACGGGACCGAGGCCCTACGAGCAGTACTTC.